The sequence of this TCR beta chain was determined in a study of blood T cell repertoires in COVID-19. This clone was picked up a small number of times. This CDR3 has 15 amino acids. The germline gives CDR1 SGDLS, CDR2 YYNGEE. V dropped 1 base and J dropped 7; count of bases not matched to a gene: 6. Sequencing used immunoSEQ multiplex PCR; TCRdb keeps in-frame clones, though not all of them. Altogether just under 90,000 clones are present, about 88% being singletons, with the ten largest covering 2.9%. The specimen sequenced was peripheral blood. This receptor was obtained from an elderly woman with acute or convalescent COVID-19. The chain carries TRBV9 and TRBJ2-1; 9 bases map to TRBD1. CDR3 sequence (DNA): TGTGCCAGCAGCGTATCGGGACAGGGTATTAATGAGCAGTTCTTC. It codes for CASSVSGQGINEQFF. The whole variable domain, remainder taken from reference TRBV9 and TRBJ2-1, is DSGVTQTPKHLITATGQRVTLRCSPRSGDLSVYWYQQSLDQGLQFLIQYYNGEERAKGNILERFSAQQFPDLHSELNLSSLELGDSALYFCASSVSGQGINEQFFGPGTRLTVL.